This TCR beta chain originates from a study of CD8 T cells in Susac syndrome. The study, taken as a whole, reports: In its TCR sequencing and HLA analysis, the study acknowledged that the number of individuals was relatively small.

cDNA came from around 0.54 to 1 ug RNA primed by random hexamers. With immunoSEQ multiplex PCR, TCR beta CDR3 was amplified across 54 Vbeta and 13 Jbeta. TCRdb reanalysed the immunoSEQ multiplex PCR reads using MiXCR and keeps one entry per CDR3 protein. The data contain roughly 160,000 distinct CDR3 sequences, around 94% of them singletons. Germline CDR1 reads SGDLS; CDR2 reads YYNGEE. The CDR3 has 15 amino acids. V lost 1 base, J lost 3 bases, and 12 bases lay in between. CD8+ and CD4+ T cells from blood underwent TCR beta sequencing. The CD8+ and CD4+ T cells were isolated magnetically using a negative isolation approach, whereas the TEMRA cells were enriched by FACS. Notes on this clonotype: The antigen is unknown.

The chain carries TRBV9 and TRBJ2-3; TRBD1 or TRBD2 may be the D gene (5 bases each). The clonotype originates from a human donor in good health. The specimen was CD4+ T cells from PBMCs. The CDR3 loop is CASSVNGDGTDTQYF. The CDR3 DNA is TGTGCCAGCAGCGTAAACGGGGACGGGACAGATACGCAGTATTTT.